This T cell receptor beta chain was obtained from a study of T cell responses to AZD1222 COVID-19 vaccine. Study-level findings and limits: Unmutated variant regions reportedly attract nearly half of all spike-specific TCRs. The donor group comprised mostly white British people and more females; the analysis possibly underestimated clonal diversity. Repertoire sampling was restricted to post-peak T cell response timepoints. At 160-218 and 743-854, vaccine-associated CD4 TCRs were dominant, and they spanned spike.

Measured with immunoSEQ multiplex PCR; TCRdb has only the in-frame clones, and not every one. Here the sample spans about 93,000 clones, about 90% being singletons. Comment on this clone: Its antigen is not identified.

This CDR3 comprises 14 residues. V was clipped by 5 bases and J by 1 base, with 9 bases between them. CDR1 is SEHNR, CDR2 FQNEAQ, per germline (reference sequence). The sequence came from an adult in good health. Here the sequenced sample was peripheral blood, taken on day 0 of MenACWY control vaccination. This chain links TRBV7-9 with TRBJ1-5; D might be TRBD1 (5 bases). The CDR3 DNA follows: TGTGCCAGCAGCCGGACAAGGAGCAATCAGCCCCAGCATTTT. It is translated as CASSRTRSNQPQHF.